A selection of T cell receptor beta chains follows, all from one sample in a study of neurological immune-mediated disorders. MiXCR, run by TCRdb on the 5' RACE reads, gives a single entry per CDR3 protein. The sample lists under 75,000 distinct CDR3 sequences, about 3% seen once, with about 5.5% in the top ten. The sequenced material came from PBMCs. The origin of the receptors is a woman in her forties or fifties with multiple sclerosis. Each CDR3 is given without its conserved first and last residue. Each record gives: clone size, J gene, V gene, CDR3 protein. Clone size is given as once, few, many or a size class.

size: many; J: TRBJ2-7; V: TRBV18; CDR3: ASSPLRGYEQY
size: many; J: TRBJ1-1; V: TRBV6-2/TRBV6-3; CDR3: ASSYSAGGFTEAF
size: many; J: TRBJ1-1; V: TRBV11-2; CDR3: ASSLTGGPTEAF
size: many; J: TRBJ1-1; V: TRBV6-1; CDR3: ASSEDSYTEAF
size: many; J: TRBJ2-7; V: TRBV12-3/TRBV12-4; CDR3: ASSYQHMVDEQY
size: many; J: TRBJ1-4; V: TRBV11-3; CDR3: ASSLSTTREKLF
size: many; J: TRBJ1-6; V: TRBV6-2/TRBV6-3; CDR3: ASSYTGQSSYNSPLH
size: many; J: TRBJ2-6; V: TRBV4-2; CDR3: ASSQDPGQVAGANVLT
size: many; J: TRBJ2-1; V: TRBV12-3/TRBV12-4; CDR3: ASSLRSVGGYNEQF
size: many; J: TRBJ2-2; V: TRBV10-3; CDR3: AISETGGTGELF
size: many; J: TRBJ1-4; V: TRBV7-2; CDR3: ASSLGDRRAEKLF
size: many; J: TRBJ1-4; V: TRBV3-1; CDR3: ASSQEGSTGGEKLF
size: many; J: TRBJ2-1; V: TRBV5-1; CDR3: ASSPGGQTHNEQF
size: many; J: TRBJ2-5; V: TRBV5-1; CDR3: ASSRDVSPVETQY
size: few; J: TRBJ2-2; V: TRBV5-1; CDR3: ASSPNRVDTGELF
size: many; J: TRBJ2-2; V: TRBV20-1; CDR3: SARDLAGGGTGELF
size: many; J: TRBJ2-7; V: TRBV9; CDR3: ASSASASGRSYEQY
size: many; J: TRBJ1-4; V: TRBV4-1; CDR3: ASSQFDFSRREKLF
size: many; J: TRBJ1-5; V: TRBV7-2; CDR3: ASSLLGGNSNQPQH
size: many; J: TRBJ2-1; V: TRBV28; CDR3: ASSDTDRGRYNEQF
size: many; J: TRBJ2-2; V: TRBV4-3; CDR3: ASSQGLAGGHTGELF
size: medium-sized; J: TRBJ2-1; V: TRBV7-2; CDR3: ASSLNYGTRNGGEQF
size: many; J: TRBJ2-7; V: TRBV20-1; CDR3: SANTAQRVYEQY
size: many; J: TRBJ2-7; V: TRBV29-1; CDR3: SVTVRVSEQY
size: few; J: TRBJ1-2; V: TRBV20-1; CDR3: SASSGLRGYT
size: many; J: TRBJ1-5; V: TRBV7-2; CDR3: ASSGRSGHQPQH
size: many; J: TRBJ1-2; V: TRBV20-1; CDR3: SAPDSQNYGYT
size: many; J: TRBJ1-4; V: TRBV5-1; CDR3: ASSPGGTNEKLF